This passage covers 9 T cell receptor beta chains from one sample sequenced in a study of post-analysis software for immune sequencing data. The study's findings and limits: TRBV segments more frequent in patients than in controls numbered several and included TRBV5-6, TRBV5-1 and TRBV20-1.

The TCR beta cDNA libraries contained unique molecular identifiers. Each CDR3 protein is one row after TCRdb ran MiXCR on the PCR reads. In the table there are about 820,000 distinct CDR3 sequences, approximately 50% of which are singletons. No cognate antigen is known for these TCRs. Specimen: blood. These receptors all stem from a girl between 10 and 17 years old with multiple sclerosis.

The rearrangement joins TRBV7-3 to TRBJ2-1, with 8 bases aligning to TRBD2. The CDR3 consists of 18 residues. J gave up 10 bases and V 2 bases, and 19 bases lay outside the gene matches. The germline V gene has CDR1 SGHTA and CDR2 FQGTGA. The CDR3 region is CASSLYNRASGLGYEQFF. The CDR3 nucleotides are TGTGCCAGCAGCTTATACAACAGGGCATCGGGACTAGGATACGAGCAGTTCTTC.

The chain has TRBV10-2 and TRBJ2-7; 13 bases are a match to TRBD2. V dropped 10 bases and J dropped 0; count of bases not matched to a gene: 9. Germline loops: CDR1 WSHSY, CDR2 SAAADI. The CDR3 is made up of 16 amino acids. The CDR3 loop is CANTGTSGEHSYEQYF. In nucleotides, the CDR3 is TGCGCCAACACCGGGACTAGCGGGGAACACTCCTACGAGCAGTACTTC.

The V call is TRBV6-4, the J call TRBJ2-3; D remains ambiguous. Germline CDR1 MRHNA, CDR2 SNTAGT. The CDR3 runs 15 residues. Trimming pared 6 bases from V and 6 bases from J, leaving 19 bases between. CDR3 protein: CASRREPRAKDTQYF. In DNA form, the CDR3 reads TGTGCCAGCAGAAGAGAGCCCCGGGCAAAGGATACGCAGTATTTT.

The chain employs TRBV15 and TRBJ2-5; D remains unclear. Trimming took 8 bases from V and 4 from J, leaving 11 bases between them. Germline V gives CDR1 LNHNV, CDR2 YYDKDF (reference sequence). The CDR3 sequence is 12 residues long. Here the CDR3 DNA reads TGTGCCACCGGCCTGACGGGAGAGACCCAGTACTTC. This encodes CATGLTGETQYF.

V usage is TRBV29-1 and J usage is TRBJ2-1, with 12 bases matching TRBD2. Germline V gives CDR1 SQVTM, CDR2 ANQGSEA. This CDR3 spans 15 amino acids. Germline trimming cut 2 bases from V and 10 bases from J; bases unmatched to any gene: 9. In DNA form, the CDR3 reads TGCAGCGTTGAATCGCTAGCGGGAGGGCCCGGGGAGCAGTTCTTC. Amino acids: CSVESLAGGPGEQFF.

This clonotype came up a few times. The rearrangement uses TRBV5-1 and TRBJ2-1; 7 positions match TRBD1. Germline V gives CDR1 SGHRS, CDR2 YFSETQ. The CDR3 runs 14 residues. V trimming: 4 bases; J trimming: 9 bases; junction bases outside the gene matches: 10. The CDR3 DNA reads as TGCGCCAGCAGCGATCAGACAGGGTCCGGTGAGCAGTTCTTC. It specifies CASSDQTGSGEQFF. The full variable domain, its missing parts supplied by reference TRBV5-1 and TRBJ2-1, is KAGVTQTPRYLIKTRGQQVTLSCSPISGHRSVSWYQQTPGQGLQFLFEYFSETQRNKGNFPGRFSGRQFSNSRSEMNVSTLELGDSALYLCASSDQTGSGEQFFGPGTRLTVL.

The sample holds one count of this clonotype. The genes are TRBV5-1 and TRBJ2-3, with D perhaps matching TRBD1 (5 bases). The CDR3 contains 16 residues. Germline values: CDR1 SGHRS, CDR2 YFSETQ. V was trimmed by 2 bases and J by 10 bases, leaving 23 bases between them. The CDR3 DNA reads as TGCGCCAGCAGCTTCGGCAGTCCTACTCTAGGGGATGCGCAGTATTTT. Its translation: CASSFGSPTLGDAQYF. Looking up the rest from reference TRBV5-1 and TRBJ2-3 gives the full variable domain: KAGVTQTPRYLIKTRGQQVTLSCSPISGHRSVSWYQQTPGQGLQFLFEYFSETQRNKGNFPGRFSGRQFSNSRSEMNVSTLELGDSALYLCASSFGSPTLGDAQYFGPGTRLTVL.

This chain joins TRBV7-3 and TRBJ2-1, with D maybe TRBD2 (6 bases). In germline, CDR1 is SGHTA, CDR2 FQGTGA. The CDR3 sequence is 16 residues long. Trimming took 5 bases from V and 2 from J, leaving 16 bases between them. CDR3 region: CASSASGGSAYNEQFF. In DNA form, the CDR3 reads TGTGCCAGCAGCGCCAGTGGAGGGAGCGCCTACAATGAGCAGTTCTTC.

This clonotype was recorded a few times. The chain carries TRBV29-1 and TRBJ2-7, with D unclear. The CDR3 spans 13 residues. Deletions cut 4 bases from V and 4 bases from J, with 14 bases between. CDR1 and CDR2 from the germline V gene are SQVTM and ANQGSEA. The CDR3 loop is CSVVPSEDYEQYF. CDR3 nucleotides: TGCAGCGTTGTCCCGTCAGAAGATTACGAGCAGTACTTC.